The following is a TCR beta chain sequence with its context. These data belong to a study of blood T cell repertoires in COVID-19. The wider study: Collection of acute and convalescent COVID-19 samples took place in the United States, Italy and Spain. T cells, B-cell-depleted T cells, or PBMCs supplied cDNA or gDNA.

In germline, CDR1 is LNHNV, CDR2 YYDKDF (reference sequence). Trimming took off 2 bases at V and 1 base at J, with 8 bases between the two ends. The length of the CDR3 is 14 residues. In the study's own analysis: It was from reference gene primer amplification that nucleated cell counts were estimated. The repertoire was sequenced with immunoSEQ multiplex PCR; TCRdb's copy has only in-frame clones and lacks some. The DNA was the basis for D and trimming; V, J and clone size are from that table. The data show 170,000 or so clones, approximately 88% seen once. Source material: peripheral blood. The TCR sequence derives from a man between 18 and 29 years old with active or convalescent COVID-19. This chain links TRBV15 with TRBJ1-1, with D maybe TRBD1 (6 bases). As DNA, the CDR3 is TGTGCCACCAGCAGATCACAGGGGAACACTGAAGCTTTCTTT. Translation: CATSRSQGNTEAFF.